The T cell receptor (beta chain) described here comes from a study of blood T cell repertoires in COVID-19. On the study more broadly: Material from acute and convalescent COVID-19 was sourced from the United States, Italy and Spain. PBMCs, B-cell-depleted T cells, or T cells provided the cDNA or gDNA that made up the material.

Sequencing used immunoSEQ multiplex PCR; TCRdb keeps in-frame clones, though not all of them. The sample has roughly 160,000 clones; roughly 80% are singletons. The CDR3 spans 12 residues. Looked up from germline, CDR1 is LNHDA and CDR2 is SQIVND (reference sequence). The V end was cut by 3 bases, the J end by 9 bases, with 9 bases between. This clone has a handful of counts. The chain employs TRBV19 and TRBJ1-5, with a possible D match to TRBD1 (5 bases). Material: peripheral blood. The TCR was taken from a man aged 18 to 29 with active or convalescent COVID-19. The DNA of the CDR3 is TGTGCCAGTAGTATTCATAGGGGGCCCCAGCATTTT. The encoded protein is CASSIHRGPQHF. Looking up the rest from reference TRBV19 and TRBJ1-5 gives the full variable domain: DGGITQSPKYLFRKEGQNVTLSCEQNLNHDAMYWYRQDPGQGLRLIYYSQIVNDFQKGDIAEGYSVSREKKESFPLTVTSAQKNPTAFYLCASSIHRGPQHFGDGTRLSIL.